The 29 T cell receptor beta chains reported below all come from one sample, sequenced in a study of cytomegalovirus exposure and HLA in healthy donors (dated by TCRdb to about 2017). Library preparation employed the immunoSEQ multiplex PCR assay. A mixture of 60 forward primers for TCR Vbeta segments and 13 reverse primers for TCR Jbeta segments was used in the multiplex PCR. TCRdb limited this immuneACCESS table to in-frame rearrangements with V and J called. A share of clones is missing; checked studies link under half to unresolved V genes, and the rest is unexplained. This sample has a few hundred thousand clones in its table, and about 83% of those were observed once. The top ten clonotypes cover about a tenth of the sample. Sequencing used PBMCs. The receptors derive from a woman aged 50 to 60 in good health and CMV-seropositive.

The V and J genes are TRBV5-1 and TRBJ1-5; possibly TRBD1 for D (5 bases). Trimming took 0 bases from V and 9 from J, leaving 13 bases between them. The length of the CDR3 is 14 residues. Looked up from germline, CDR1 is SGHRS and CDR2 is YFSETQ. The CDR3 sequence: CASSLVGGGGPQHF. CDR3 in DNA: TGCGCCAGCAGCTTGGTGGGGGGAGGTGGGCCCCAGCATTTT.

The chain links TRBV23-1 to TRBJ1-1; possible D gene TRBD1, 5 bases. TRBV23-1 is labeled an ORF, and its function is uncertain. The CDR3 extends over 17 amino acids. Trimming took off 1 base at V and 1 base at J, with 16 bases between the two ends. The CDR3 region has the DNA TGCGCCAGCAGTCAATTTAAGGGGATGGGAAGGAACACTGAAGCTTTCTTT. Its protein product is CASSQFKGMGRNTEAFF.

This clone was recorded a few times. The V and J genes are TRBV19 and TRBJ2-1; the match to TRBD2 covers 14 bases. CDR3 size: 16 residues. The V gene's germline CDR1 is LNHDA and CDR2 SQIVND (reference sequence). Unmatched junction bases numbered 6, after V lost 4 bases and J lost 7 bases. The CDR3 region is CASSTEGLAGENEQFF. The CDR3 region has the DNA TGTGCCAGTAGTACCGAGGGACTAGCGGGGGAAAATGAGCAGTTCTTC. Together with reference TRBV19 and TRBJ2-1, the CDR3 gives the full variable domain: DGGITQSPKYLFRKEGQNVTLSCEQNLNHDAMYWYRQDPGQGLRLIYYSQIVNDFQKGDIAEGYSVSREKKESFPLTVTSAQKNPTAFYLCASSTEGLAGENEQFFGPGTRLTVL.

This chain connects TRBV9 to TRBJ2-3; TRBD2 might be the D (7 bases). The V and J ends lost 0 bases and 10 bases respectively, with 18 bases between them. This CDR3 contains 15 residues. The germline gives CDR1 SGDLS, CDR2 YYNGEE. DNA of the CDR3: TGTGCCAGCAGCGTAGGGGGGGGCCCCCTCGGGGCGCAGTATTTT. It encodes CASSVGGGPLGAQYF.

Regarding this clone: Other DNA sequences in the same sample also yield this CDR3. This chain joins TRBV27 and TRBJ2-7; D call uncertain. In germline, CDR1 is MNHEY, CDR2 SMNVEV (reference sequence). V was clipped by 5 bases and J by 3 bases, with 11 bases between them. The CDR3 covers 13 residues. For the CDR3, the DNA is TGTGCCAGCAGTCTCTCAGGTGGCTACGAGCAGTACTTC. Translating gives CASSLSGGYEQYF.

The CDR3 bases are TGTGCCAGCAGCAGTTCAGGGGGCCCGACCTACGAGCAGTACTTC. Protein product: CASSSSGGPTYEQYF. The chain links TRBV11-2 to TRBJ2-7, with 8 bases fitting TRBD1. This CDR3 has 15 amino acids. The junction had 8 bases not matched to a gene; V was cut back by 5 bases and J by 2 bases. Germline CDR1 SGHAT, CDR2 FQNNGV.

J is TRBJ2-2 and V is TRBV27; a possible D gene is TRBD2 (5 bases). Deletions cut 5 bases from V and 4 bases from J, with 29 bases between. The germline V gene has CDR1 MNHEY and CDR2 SMNVEV (reference sequence). The CDR3 consists of 20 residues. DNA for the CDR3: TGTGCCAGCAGTCCATTACGGTCCGGACCATCTAGGAGGATCACCGGGGAGCTGTTTTTT. The encoded protein is CASSPLRSGPSRRITGELFF.

The chain employs TRBV28 and TRBJ2-5; D remains ambiguous. V gave up 2 bases and J gave up 7 bases, with 11 bases separating them. This CDR3 is 13 amino acids long. CDR1 and CDR2 (germline): MDHEN, SYDVKM. In nucleotides, the CDR3 is TGTGCCAGCAGTTTAGAAGAAGCCGGGACCCAGTACTTC. Protein: CASSLEEAGTQYF.

V and J are TRBV11-2 and TRBJ2-1, with D unresolved. V lost 1 base and J lost 10, with 11 bases in between. The CDR3 is made up of 13 amino acids. Germline assignment: CDR1 SGHAT and CDR2 FQNNGV. In nucleotides, the CDR3 is TGTGCCAGCAGCTTAGTACGAGCGCGGGAGCAGTTCTTC. This gives the protein CASSLVRAREQFF.

This chain uses TRBV6-1 with TRBJ1-4; D uncertain. In germline, CDR1 is MNHNS, CDR2 SASEGT. The CDR3 spans 13 residues. Trimming pared 4 bases from V and 7 bases from J, leaving 10 bases between. The CDR3 nucleotides are TGTGCCAGCAGTGCTCAACTAGGTGAAAAACTGTTTTTT. It is translated as CASSAQLGEKLFF.

This clone occurred once. The chain carries TRBV5-1 and TRBJ1-6; 8 bases line up with TRBD1. V shed 4 bases, J shed 3 bases, and the junction held 3 bases outside the gene matches. This CDR3 is built from 15 residues. The V gene's germline CDR1 is SGHRS and CDR2 YFSETQ. This CDR3 is CASSMTGVYNSPLHF. The CDR3 DNA reads TGCGCCAGCAGCATGACAGGGGTCTATAATTCACCCCTCCACTTT.

The chain uses TRBV6-7 and TRBJ2-3; the match to TRBD1 covers 10 bases. TRBV6-7 is designated an ORF whose function remains uncertain. The CDR3 consists of 17 residues. With 8 bases clipped from V and 1 base from J, the junction kept 12 bases outside the gene matches. CDR3 in amino acids: CASSNGAGTGGTDTQYF. In DNA form, the CDR3 reads TGTGCCAGCTCAAATGGAGCCGGGACAGGGGGCACAGATACGCAGTATTTT.

The chain combines TRBV9 with TRBJ1-3, with TRBD1 identical over 11 bases. V gave up 0 bases and J gave up 2 bases; unmatched junction bases: 4. The CDR3 is 17 amino acids. The germline CDR1 and CDR2 sequences are SGDLS and YYNGEE. CDR3 sequence reads: CASSVALGQGAGNTIYF. For the CDR3, the DNA is TGTGCCAGCAGCGTAGCTCTGGGACAGGGGGCTGGAAACACCATATATTTT.

The CDR3 nucleotides are TGTGCCTGGTCCGGGGGACAGGCAACCTATGGCTACACCTTC. As protein: CAWSGGQATYGYTF. The rearrangement joins TRBV30 to TRBJ1-2; 8 bases fit TRBD1. The CDR3 consists of 14 residues. Germline-derived CDR1 and CDR2 are GTSNPN and SVGIG (reference sequence). V lost 5 bases and J lost 4; bases outside the gene matches: 9.

The genes are TRBV6-5 and TRBJ1-5, with D tentatively TRBD1 (5 bases). V gave up 0 bases and J gave up 6 bases, with 15 bases separating them. CDR1 and CDR2 from the germline V gene are MNHEY and SVGAGI. This CDR3 contains 16 residues. The CDR3 DNA reads as TGTGCCAGCAGTTACTCGGGCATCCAGGGAGGTCAGCCCCAGCATTTT. Translating it yields CASSYSGIQGGQPQHF.

This chain connects TRBV7-2 to TRBJ2-1; weak D call: TRBD1 (5 bases). Trimming removed 3 bases at V and 7 bases at J, with 7 bases between. The CDR3 runs 12 residues. Germline CDR1 reads SGHTA; CDR2 reads FQGNSA. CDR3 bases: TGTGCCAGCAGCTTTGCAGGGAATGAGCAGTTCTTC. It codes for CASSFAGNEQFF.

The rearrangement links TRBV28 to TRBJ1-2; 9 nucleotides agree with TRBD1. The CDR3 is 14 amino acids. CDR1 and CDR2 (germline): MDHEN, SYDVKM. V lost 6 bases to trimming and J lost 3 bases; unmatched junction nucleotides: 5. CDR3 region: CASRTGTGYYGYTF. CDR3 in DNA: TGTGCCAGCAGGACCGGGACAGGGTACTATGGCTACACCTTC.

Here the CDR3 DNA reads TGCGCCAGCAGCTTCACGGGACTCCTTTTAGAGACCCAGTACTTC. Its protein is CASSFTGLLLETQYF. This sequence joins TRBV5-1 and TRBJ2-5; D may be TRBD2 (6 bases). The CDR3 has 15 amino acids. The germline V and J ends were trimmed by 2 bases and 4 bases, with 15 bases remaining between them. Per the germline V gene, CDR1 is SGHRS and CDR2 is YFSETQ.

This sequence joins TRBV18 and TRBJ1-2; 9 bases line up with TRBD1. V trimming: 3 bases; J trimming: 3 bases; junction bases outside the gene matches: 8. Germline V lookup: CDR1 KGHSH, CDR2 LQKENI. This CDR3 contains 16 residues. The CDR3 DNA is TGTGCCAGCTCACCGTTGGGACAGGGCGATTACTATGGCTACACCTTC. This codes for CASSPLGQGDYYGYTF.

The J gene is TRBJ2-7, the V gene TRBV6-5, with 8 bases fitting TRBD1. The CDR3 has 15 amino acids. Germline V CDR1 and CDR2: MNHEY, SVGAGI. Unmatched junction bases numbered 10, after V lost 7 bases and J lost 2 bases. CDR3: CASTTPGQGTYEQYF. CDR3 nucleotides: TGTGCCAGCACTACTCCTGGACAGGGTACCTACGAGCAGTACTTC.

This clone was counted a few times. The chain joins TRBV7-2 to TRBJ2-4, with D possibly being TRBD1 (5 bases). CDR3 size: 14 residues. V was trimmed by 4 bases and J by 0 bases, leaving 7 bases between them. Per the germline V gene, CDR1 is SGHTA and CDR2 is FQGNSA. The CDR3 nucleotides read TGTGCCAGCAGCTCCAGGGTAGCCAAAAACATTCAGTACTTC. It encodes CASSSRVAKNIQYF. Based on the CDR3 plus reference TRBV7-2 and TRBJ2-4, the full variable domain is GAGVSQSPSNKVTEKGKDVELRCDPISGHTALYWYRQSLGQGLEFLIYFQGNSAPDKSGLPSDRFSAERTGGSVSTLTIQRTQQEDSAVYLCASSSRVAKNIQYFGAGTRLSVL.

The chain links TRBV2 to TRBJ2-5; 7 bases are shared with TRBD1. The CDR3 has 15 amino acids. Germline V lookup: CDR1 SNHLY, CDR2 FYNNEI. Unmatched junction bases numbered 13, after V lost 6 bases and J lost 6 bases. The CDR3 nucleotides are TGTGCCAGCAGGAATGAAGTAGGGGGCCTCCAGACCCAGTACTTC. It specifies CASRNEVGGLQTQYF.

Here the CDR3 reads CATSRDRPSLAGELFF. The CDR3 DNA follows: TGTGCCACCAGCAGAGATAGGCCTAGCTTAGCCGGGGAGCTGTTTTTT. V and J are TRBV15 and TRBJ2-2; a weak D match, TRBD2 (5 bases). The V gene lost 0 bases and the J gene lost 6 bases, with 14 bases spanning the gap. Germline CDR1 LNHNV, CDR2 YYDKDF (reference sequence). This CDR3 is 16 amino acids long.

Here the CDR3 DNA reads TGTGCCAGTAGTATGGTAGCGGGCTCCTACAATGAGCAGTTCTTC. As protein: CASSMVAGSYNEQFF. The chain couples TRBV19 to TRBJ2-1; TRBD2 matches at 7 bases. The trim removed 3 bases at V and 0 bases at J, leaving 2 bases unmatched. Looked up from germline, CDR1 is LNHDA and CDR2 is SQIVND (reference sequence). The CDR3 totals 15 residues.

The J gene is TRBJ2-2, the V gene TRBV6-5, with 11 positions matching TRBD2. CDR1 is MNHEY and CDR2 is SVGAGI in the germline V gene. The J segment lost 1 base and the V segment lost 6 bases, leaving 1 base of the junction unmatched. This CDR3 region has 15 residues. The CDR3 loop is CASRGLAGNTGELFF. The CDR3 DNA reads TGTGCCAGCAGAGGACTAGCGGGGAACACCGGGGAGCTGTTTTTT.

This clone was found once. V usage is TRBV7-9 and J usage is TRBJ1-5; the match to TRBD1 covers 8 bases. V lost 5 bases and J lost 7; bases outside the gene matches: 10. The germline CDR1 and CDR2 sequences are SEHNR and FQNEAQ (reference sequence). The CDR3 runs to 15 residues. CDR3 in amino acids: CASSDGQGAYQPQHF. The CDR3 DNA reads TGTGCCAGCAGCGACGGGCAGGGGGCCTACCAGCCCCAGCATTTT.

Only a few counts were recorded for this clone. This chain connects TRBV28 to TRBJ1-1, with D possibly matching TRBD1 (6 bases). This CDR3 spans 14 amino acids. V gave up 4 bases and J gave up 5 bases, with 14 bases separating them. In germline, CDR1 is MDHEN, CDR2 SYDVKM. CDR3 region: CASSSTGSRTEAFF. In nucleotides, the CDR3 is TGTGCCAGCAGTTCGACAGGTTCACGGACTGAAGCTTTCTTT.

The J gene is TRBJ1-5, the V gene TRBV15; 9 bases match TRBD1. The CDR3 loop spans 13 amino acids. Germline V CDR1 and CDR2: LNHNV, YYDKDF (reference sequence). J lost 6 bases, V lost 9 bases, and 6 bases had no gene match. In DNA form, the CDR3 reads TGTGCCACGAGGGACAGGGTTGGTCAGCCCCAGCATTTT. It is translated as CATRDRVGQPQHF.

V usage is TRBV18 and J usage is TRBJ2-1; weak D call: TRBD1 (6 bases). Germline V gene sequence: CDR1 KGHSH, CDR2 LQKENI. The CDR3 has 13 amino acids. V was clipped by 2 bases and J by 12 bases, with 14 bases between them. DNA for the CDR3: TGTGCCAGCTCACCAAAACAGGGTGTATGGCAGTTCTTC. Translation: CASSPKQGVWQFF.